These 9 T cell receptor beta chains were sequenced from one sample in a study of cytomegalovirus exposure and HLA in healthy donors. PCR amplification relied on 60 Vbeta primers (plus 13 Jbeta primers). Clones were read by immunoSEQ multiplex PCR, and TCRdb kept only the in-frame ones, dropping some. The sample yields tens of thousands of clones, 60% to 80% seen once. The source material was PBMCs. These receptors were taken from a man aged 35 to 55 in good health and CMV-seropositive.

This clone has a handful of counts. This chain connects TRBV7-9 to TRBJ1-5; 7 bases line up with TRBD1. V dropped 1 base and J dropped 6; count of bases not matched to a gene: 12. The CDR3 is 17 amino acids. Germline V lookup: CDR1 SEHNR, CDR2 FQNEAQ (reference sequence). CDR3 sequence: CASSLGVETGISQPQHF. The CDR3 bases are TGTGCCAGCAGCTTAGGGGTCGAGACAGGGATTAGTCAGCCCCAGCATTTT.

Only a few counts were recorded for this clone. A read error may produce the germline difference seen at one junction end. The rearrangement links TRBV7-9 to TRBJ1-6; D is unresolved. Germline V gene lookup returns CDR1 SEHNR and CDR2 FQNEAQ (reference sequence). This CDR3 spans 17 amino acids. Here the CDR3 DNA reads TGTTCCAGCAGCTTAGCTACGGGGAGACTTTATAATTCACCCCTCCACTTT. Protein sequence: CSSSLATGRLYNSPLHF.

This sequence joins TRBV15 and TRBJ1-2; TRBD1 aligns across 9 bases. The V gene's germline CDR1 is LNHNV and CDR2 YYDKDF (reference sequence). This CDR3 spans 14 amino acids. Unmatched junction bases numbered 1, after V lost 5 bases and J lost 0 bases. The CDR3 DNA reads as TGTGCCACCAGCGGGACAGGGACTAACTATGGCTACACCTTC. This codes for CATSGTGTNYGYTF.

The CDR3 protein is CASGIRQGAREKLFF. DNA of the CDR3: TGTGCCAGCGGAATCAGACAGGGGGCTCGGGAAAAACTGTTTTTT. The genes are TRBV27 and TRBJ1-4, with 10 bases fitting TRBD1. Germline V lookup: CDR1 MNHEY, CDR2 SMNVEV (reference sequence). The V gene end was trimmed by 8 bases and the J gene end by 8 bases; junction bases not matched to a gene: 11. The CDR3 totals 15 residues. Looking up the rest from reference TRBV27 and TRBJ1-4 gives the full variable domain: EAQVTQNPRYLITVTGKKLTVTCSQNMNHEYMSWYRQDPGLGLRQIYYSMNVEVTDKGDVPEGYKVSRKEKRNFPLILESPSPNQTSLYFCASGIRQGAREKLFFGSGTQLSVL.

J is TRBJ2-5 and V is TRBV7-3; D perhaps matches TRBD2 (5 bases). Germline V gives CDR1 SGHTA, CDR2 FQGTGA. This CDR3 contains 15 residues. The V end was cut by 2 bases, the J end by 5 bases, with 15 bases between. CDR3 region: CASSLGVLVYETQYF. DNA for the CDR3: TGTGCCAGCAGCTTAGGTGTACTAGTGTACGAGACCCAGTACTTC.

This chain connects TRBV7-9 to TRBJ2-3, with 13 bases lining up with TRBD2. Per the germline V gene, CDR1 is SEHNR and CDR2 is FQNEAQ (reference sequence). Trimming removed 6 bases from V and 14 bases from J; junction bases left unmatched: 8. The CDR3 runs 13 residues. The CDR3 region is CASRGLAGEKRYF. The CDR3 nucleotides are TGTGCCAGCAGAGGACTAGCGGGAGAGAAGAGGTATTTT.

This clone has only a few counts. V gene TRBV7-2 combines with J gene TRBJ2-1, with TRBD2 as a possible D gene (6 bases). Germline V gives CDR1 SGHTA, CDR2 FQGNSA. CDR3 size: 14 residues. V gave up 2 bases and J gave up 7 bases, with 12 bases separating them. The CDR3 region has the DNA TGTGCCAGCAGCTTATCAGGCGGGGTAAATGAGCAGTTCTTC. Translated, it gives CASSLSGGVNEQFF.

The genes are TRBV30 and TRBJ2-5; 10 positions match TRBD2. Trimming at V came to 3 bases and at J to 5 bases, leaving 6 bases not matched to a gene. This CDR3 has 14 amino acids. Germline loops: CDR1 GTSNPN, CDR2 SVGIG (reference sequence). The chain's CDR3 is CAWRLSGRRETQYF. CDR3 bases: TGTGCCTGGAGACTTAGCGGGAGGCGGGAGACCCAGTACTTC.

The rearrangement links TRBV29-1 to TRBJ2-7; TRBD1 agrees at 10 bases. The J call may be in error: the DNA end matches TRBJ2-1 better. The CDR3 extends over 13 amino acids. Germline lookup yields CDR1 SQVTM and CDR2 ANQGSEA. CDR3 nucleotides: TGCAGCGTTGCGGGACAGGGGTTCAATGAGCAGTTCTTC. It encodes CSVAGQGFNEQFF.